The rows below give T cell receptor beta chains drawn from one sample of a study of blood T cell repertoires in COVID-19. Assay: immunoSEQ multiplex PCR; the TCRdb copy retains only in-frame clones and omits some. The data show around 270,000 clones, around 84% seen once. Specimen: peripheral blood. The source of these receptors is a man in his fifties or sixties with acute or convalescent COVID-19. Both conserved end residues are part of each CDR3. A D gene is named only where the DNA matches it firmly. Some rows mark clone size as missing; the rest say once, few, many or name a class of expanded clone.

J,V,D,size,DNA,CDR3
TRBJ1-2,TRBV27,TRBD1,-,TGTGCCAGCAGCAAGACAGGGTCTGGCTACACCTTC,CASSKTGSGYTF
TRBJ1-5,TRBV7-9,-,-,TGTGCCAGCAGCGGACCACAGGGAAATCAGCCCCAGCATTTT,CASSGPQGNQPQHF
TRBJ1-2,TRBV28,-,-,TGTGCCAGCAGCTTGACTGACAGGATCTATGGCTACACCTTC,CASSLTDRIYGYTF
TRBJ2-7,TRBV6-5,TRBD1,few,TGTGCCAGCAGCCTAGAGACAGGGAATACCTACGAGCAGTACTTC,CASSLETGNTYEQYF
TRBJ1-2,TRBV29-1,-,-,TGCAGCGTTGATGGGGGGAGAGGCTACACCTTC,CSVDGGRGYTF
TRBJ1-2,TRBV6-5,-,-,TGTGCCAGCAGTTACTCGAGGGGGGGCGAGGGCTACACCTTC,CASSYSRGGEGYTF
TRBJ1-6,TRBV6-5,TRBD1,-,TGTGCCAGCAGTCCGACAGGGAAGAATTCACCCCTCCACTTT,CASSPTGKNSPLHF
TRBJ1-4,TRBV5-6,TRBD1,-,TGTGCCAGCAGCTGGGACAGGGGGGGAGAAAAACTGTTTTTT,CASSWDRGGEKLFF
TRBJ1-6,TRBV6-5,-,-,TGTGCCAGCAGTTCAGGACAGAATAATTCACCCCTCCACTTT,CASSSGQNNSPLHF
TRBJ1-1,TRBV29-1,-,few,TGCAGCGTTGCCGCATACAGGGAAATAACTGAAGCTTTCTTT,CSVAAYREITEAFF
TRBJ2-1,TRBV19,TRBD1,-,TGTGCCAGTAGTATAGCGGGACAGGGCTACAATGAGCAGTTCTTC,CASSIAGQGYNEQFF
TRBJ2-1,TRBV3-1/TRBV3-2,TRBD2,-,TGTGCCAGCAGCCTCACGGGTGGGCGGGGGGCTCAGAATGAGCAGTTCTTC,CASSLTGGRGAQNEQFF
TRBJ2-7,TRBV6-5,TRBD1,-,TGTGCCAGCAGCTATTCCGGGACAGGGTCCTACGAGCAGTACTTC,CASSYSGTGSYEQYF
TRBJ2-1,TRBV27,-,-,TGTGCCAGCAGCTTACTACAGGGGGAGGGGTACAATGAGCAGTTCTTC,CASSLLQGEGYNEQFF
TRBJ2-1,TRBV7-9,TRBD2,-,TGTGCCAGCAGCTTAGGGGGTCCGGGACTAGAATATGAGCAGTTCTTC,CASSLGGPGLEYEQFF
TRBJ2-5,TRBV5-1,-,-,TGCGCCAGCAGCTCCGGGGAGACCCAGTACTTC,CASSSGETQYF
TRBJ2-1,TRBV10-3,TRBD1,-,TGTGCCATCAACCCGGGACAGGGCCGGATCGAGCAGTTCTTC,CAINPGQGRIEQFF
TRBJ2-7,TRBV4-1,TRBD2,-,TGCGCCAGCAGCCAAGGTAAACTAGCGGGGGGCCTCTCCTACGAGCAGTACTTC,CASSQGKLAGGLSYEQYF
TRBJ2-7,TRBV4-2,-,-,TGTGCCAGCAGCCCCCGGACTTCCACCTCCTACGAGCAGTACTTC,CASSPRTSTSYEQYF
TRBJ2-1,TRBV25-1,-,-,TGTGCCAGCTCGGGTGGTCCCTACAATGAGCAGTTCTTC,CASSGGPYNEQFF
TRBJ1-6,TRBV7-9,TRBD1,-,TGTGCCAGCAGCTTACAGGGGGGTAATTCACCCCTCCACTTT,CASSLQGGNSPLHF